This is a list of T cell receptor beta chains from one sample in a study of cytomegalovirus exposure and HLA in healthy donors. Using immunoSEQ multiplex PCR, the repertoire was profiled, and TCRdb retains in-frame clones only, with some absent. This sample yields some 210,000 clones, of which over 75% are seen a single time; roughly 2% belongs to the top ten. Sequencing used PBMCs. Receptors originate from a woman between 18 and 29 years old in good health and CMV-seropositive. CDR3s include the opening cysteine and the closing phenylalanine or tryptophan. D genes are given only for firm matches. Only part of the rows carry a size: once, few, many, or a class if the clone is expanded.

- TRBJ1-4 TRBV7-2 - CASSLVQLPSNEKLFF TGTGCCAGCAGCTTAGTACAGCTTCCCTCCAATGAAAAACTGTTTTTT
TRBD2 TRBJ2-1 TRBV6-5 - CASNSGRALREQFF TGTGCCAGCAATAGCGGGAGGGCCCTTCGTGAGCAGTTCTTC
TRBD2 TRBJ2-5 TRBV27 - CASRREGYRETQYF TGTGCCAGCAGGCGGGAGGGTTATAGAGAGACCCAGTACTTC
TRBD1 TRBJ2-7 TRBV2 - CASSPDRVSIEQYF TGTGCCAGCAGTCCAGACAGGGTTAGTATCGAGCAGTACTTC
TRBD2 TRBJ2-1 TRBV27 - CASSSRLAGEDNEQFF TGTGCCAGCAGTTCACGACTAGCGGGGGAAGACAATGAGCAGTTCTTC
- TRBJ1-1 TRBV19 - CASRPNPGIGTEAFF TGTGCCAGTAGGCCAAACCCAGGGATCGGCACTGAAGCTTTCTTT
- TRBJ1-2 TRBV5-1 many CASSLIGAQGYTF TGCGCCAGCAGCTTGATAGGGGCGCAGGGCTACACCTTC
TRBD2 TRBJ2-5 TRBV7-3 - CASSPGLAGEETQYF TGTGCCAGCAGCCCAGGACTAGCGGGAGAAGAGACCCAGTACTTC
- TRBJ1-5 TRBV2 few CASRIGVNQPQHF TGTGCCAGCCGTATAGGGGTCAATCAGCCCCAGCATTTT
TRBD1 TRBJ1-1 TRBV27 once CASSLGQATEAFF TGTGCCAGCAGTTTAGGACAGGCCACTGAAGCTTTCTTT
TRBD2 TRBJ2-1 TRBV28 - CASMMLAGRNEQFF TGTGCCAGCATGATGCTAGCGGGAAGAAATGAGCAGTTCTTC
- TRBJ1-2 TRBV2 - CASQTPPATGEYGYTF TGTGCCAGCCAGACGCCACCTGCAACGGGGGAATATGGCTACACCTTC
TRBD2 TRBJ2-1 TRBV5-1 - CASSSGRGLAGPKFNNEQFF TGCGCCAGCAGCTCCGGTAGGGGACTAGCGGGGCCAAAGTTTAACAATGAGCAGTTCTTC
TRBD1 TRBJ2-7 TRBV28 - CASSSAGTGRNEQYF TGTGCCAGCAGTTCCGCCGGGACAGGGCGAAACGAGCAGTACTTC
- TRBJ2-7 TRBV18 - CASSAIGSEQYF TGTGCCAGCTCAGCAATCGGGAGCGAGCAGTACTTC
TRBD1 TRBJ2-1 TRBV5-6 - CASSHGQGAPNEQFF TGTGCCAGCAGTCACGGACAGGGGGCCCCTAATGAGCAGTTCTTC
TRBD1 TRBJ2-7 TRBV7-7 - CASSPTGGPYEQYF TGTGCCAGCAGCCCCACAGGGGGCCCCTACGAGCAGTACTTC